The clone carrying this TCR beta chain has only one observation. This specimen comes from a study of OX40 agonist ivuxolimab in advanced cancers. About the research overall: Each patient was given ivuxolimab into a vein every 2 weeks, at 0.01 to 10 mg/kg.

Sequenced by immunoSEQ multiplex PCR; TCRdb stores in-frame clones only, minus some. The table includes over 45,000 clones, 65% to 85% detected once. CDR3 length: 15 amino acids. Germline CDR1 is ENHRY and CDR2 is SYGVKD. V lost 3 bases to trimming and J lost 4 bases; unmatched junction nucleotides: 5. V and J are TRBV10-3 and TRBJ2-3; TRBD1 matches at 9 bases. The input for sequencing was CD4+ or CD8+ T cells sorted from blood, taken in a trial of the OX40 agonist ivuxolimab. The origin of this receptor is an adult with an advanced solid tumor such as melanoma, head and neck, liver or kidney cancer. CDR3 nucleotides: TGTGCCATCAGTGACGGGGACAGGGACCCAGATACGCAGTATTTT. It codes for CAISDGDRDPDTQYF.